This T cell receptor (beta chain) was profiled in a study of blood T cell repertoires in COVID-19. Germline V CDR1 and CDR2: SQVTM, ANQGSEA. Trimming took 5 bases from V and 4 from J; bases not matched to a gene: 3. There are 12 residues in the CDR3. Sequenced by immunoSEQ multiplex PCR; TCRdb stores in-frame clones only, minus some. The sample consists of 150,000 to 200,000 clones, around 73% of them appearing once. The origin of this receptor is a woman between 50 and 59 years old who had recovered from COVID-19. J is TRBJ1-1 and V is TRBV29-1, with 8 bases that match TRBD1. The sequencing input was PBMCs or T cells enriched from blood (not recorded which). The CDR3 DNA is TGCAGCGTTTACGACAGGGGCACTGAAGCTTTCTTT. This gives the protein CSVYDRGTEAFF.